This T cell receptor (beta chain) came from a study of T-cell reconstitution after alpha-beta-depleted transplantation in children. The ends lost 5 bases at V and 1 base at J; junction bases unmatched: 4. This CDR3 comprises 14 residues. A library of TCRbeta sequences, prepared with unique molecular identifiers, was generated. TCRdb redid the calling of the PCR reads with MiXCR, one entry per CDR3 protein. The table shows some 500,000 distinct CDR3 sequences, with 30% to 35% occurring only once. The sequences come from PBMCs from the stem cell graft donor, collected from the stem cell graft. The chain has TRBV12-3 or TRBV12-4 and TRBJ2-5, with 7 bases aligning to TRBD2. This clonotype originated in a human donor who donated a stem cell graft to a child with aplastic anemia. CDR3 nucleotides: TGTGCCAGCAGTCGACTAGCCTCCCAAGAGACCCAGTACTTC. This sequence encodes CASSRLASQETQYF.